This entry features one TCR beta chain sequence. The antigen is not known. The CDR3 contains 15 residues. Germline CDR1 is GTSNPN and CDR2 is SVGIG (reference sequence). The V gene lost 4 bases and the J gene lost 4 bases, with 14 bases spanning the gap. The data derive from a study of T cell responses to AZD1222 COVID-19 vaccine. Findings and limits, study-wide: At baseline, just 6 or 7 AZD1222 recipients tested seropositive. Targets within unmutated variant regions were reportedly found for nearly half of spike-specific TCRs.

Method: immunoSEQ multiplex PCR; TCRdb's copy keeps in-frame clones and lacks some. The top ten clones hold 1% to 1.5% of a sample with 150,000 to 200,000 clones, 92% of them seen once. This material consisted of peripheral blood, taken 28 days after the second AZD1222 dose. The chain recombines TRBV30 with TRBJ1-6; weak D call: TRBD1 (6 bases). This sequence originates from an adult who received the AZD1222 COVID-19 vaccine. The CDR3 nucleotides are TGTGCCTGGACCCGCCTCACAGGGTATAATTCACCCCTCCACTTT. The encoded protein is CAWTRLTGYNSPLHF. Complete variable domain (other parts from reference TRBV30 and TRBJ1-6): SQTIHQWPATLVQPVGSPLSLECTVEGTSNPNLYWYRQAAGRGLQLLFYSVGIGQISSEVPQNLSASRPQDRQFILSSKKLLLSDSGFYLCAWTRLTGYNSPLHFGNGTRLTVT.